These 31 T cell receptor beta chains originate from one sample sequenced in a study of T cells in Graves' hyperthyroidism and ophthalmopathy. Researchers amplified the TCR beta CDR3 regions from RNA transcripts. Researchers ran a first-round RT-PCR on the TCR CDR3 using the HTBI primer set. TCRdb independently ran MiXCR on the multiplex PCR reads; one entry per CDR3 protein. The repertoire holds about 840,000 distinct CDR3 sequences, with 38% as singletons. Sequences were obtained from blood. These receptors all stem from a young man with Graves' hyperthyroidism.

The V gene is TRBV7-2, the J gene TRBJ2-7; either TRBD1 or TRBD2 may fit D (6 bases each). The CDR3 has 15 residues. Germline V gene lookup returns CDR1 SGHTA and CDR2 FQGNSA. V gave up 6 bases and J gave up 2 bases, with 17 bases separating them. The CDR3 sequence is CASSLNPGAAYEQYF. The CDR3 region has the DNA TGTGCCAGCAGTCTTAATCCGGGGGCCGCCTACGAGCAGTACTTC.

This clonotype was observed a few times. The chain couples TRBV7-8 to TRBJ1-2, with 7 bases that match TRBD1. V lost 5 bases to trimming and J lost 8 bases; unmatched junction nucleotides: 8. Germline lookup yields CDR1 SGHVS and CDR2 FQNEAQ. The CDR3 is made up of 13 amino acids. CDR3 loop: CASSVQGLYGYTF. The CDR3 region has the DNA TGTGCCAGCAGCGTACAGGGGCTGTACGGCTACACCTTC.

The chain is built from TRBV4-3 and TRBJ1-1, with D possibly matching TRBD1 (6 bases). The CDR3 has 14 amino acids. The germline V gene has CDR1 LGHNA and CDR2 YSLEER. V lost 1 base and J 4 bases, leaving 10 bases between the germline ends. CDR3 bases: TGCGCCAGCAGCCAAGTTGAGGGGGTCACTGAAGCTTTCTTT. It translates to CASSQVEGVTEAFF.

This chain joins TRBV7-9 and TRBJ2-5; D is possibly TRBD2 (5 bases). Germline loops: CDR1 SEHNR, CDR2 FQNEAQ (reference sequence). CDR3 length equals 12 residues. CDR3 in amino acids: CAPFDYQETQYF. The CDR3 DNA is TGTGCTCCTTTCGACTATCAAGAGACCCAGTACTTC.

This clonotype appeared many times. The rearrangement joins TRBV10-3 to TRBJ1-2; D is unclear. V lost 10 bases and J lost 4, with 10 bases in between. This CDR3 has 11 amino acids. Germline V gives CDR1 ENHRY, CDR2 SYGVKD. The DNA for the CDR3 is TGTGCCACGACAAGCCTCTATGGCTACACCTTC. Translated, it gives CATTSLYGYTF.

This clonotype turned up a few times. The chain has TRBV7-8 and TRBJ2-5; 10 positions match TRBD2. This CDR3 has 15 residues. Germline CDR1 is SGHVS and CDR2 is FQNEAQ. J lost 5 bases, V lost 6 bases, and 9 bases had no gene match. CDR3 loop: CASSLSGGAEETQYF. The DNA of the CDR3 is TGTGCCAGCAGTCTCAGCGGGGGGGCCGAGGAGACCCAGTACTTC. The variable domain in full, completed from reference TRBV7-8 and TRBJ2-5, reads GAGVSQSPRYKVAKRGQDVALRCDPISGHVSLFWYQQALGQGPEFLTYFQNEAQLDKSGLPSDRFFAERPEGSVSTLKIQRTQQEDSAVYLCASSLSGGAEETQYFGPGTRLLVL.

A few counts support this clonotype. J is TRBJ2-7 and V is TRBV19; TRBD1 might be the D (6 bases). The CDR3 is 16 residues long. The V gene's germline CDR1 is LNHDA and CDR2 SQIVND (reference sequence). V was cut by 9 bases and J by 2 bases, with 23 bases left in between. CDR3 sequence (DNA): TGTGCCAGCAGCTTTCCCCTCGGGACATACACCTACGAGCAGTACTTC. Encoded protein: CASSFPLGTYTYEQYF.

This clonotype was observed many times. The CDR3, as DNA: TGTGCCAGCAGTCGGTTCTACGAGCAGTACTTC. Encoded protein: CASSRFYEQYF. The V and J genes are TRBV7-2 and TRBJ2-7; D gene uncertain. CDR1 SGHTA and CDR2 FQGNSA come from the germline V gene. With 6 bases removed from V and 3 bases from J, the gap between germline ends came to 6 bases. The CDR3 is 11 amino acids.

The chain recombines TRBV7-8 with TRBJ2-7; no reliable D call. V lost 2 bases, J lost 1 base, and 9 bases lay in between. CDR1 is SGHVS, CDR2 FQNEAQ, per germline. The CDR3 runs to 14 residues. Here the CDR3 DNA reads TGTGCCAGCAGCTTAAGCCGCCCATCCTACGAGCAGTACTTC. Encoded protein: CASSLSRPSYEQYF.

This clonotype was observed at least ten times. Compared with germline, one end of the junction differs, possibly owing to a read error. The chain joins TRBV7-7 to TRBJ2-5; D might be TRBD2 (7 bases). The CDR3 totals 17 residues. Germline CDR1 and CDR2: SSHAT and FNYEAQ (reference sequence). In DNA form, the CDR3 reads TGTGCTAGCAGCTTACGCCTCAGGGGAGGGAGTTCGAACCCCCAGTACTTC. Translating gives CASSLRLRGGSSNPQYF.

The rearrangement joins TRBV2 to TRBJ2-7, with D possibly TRBD1 on 5 matching bases. CDR3 length: 14 residues. Germline V gene data show CDR1 as SNHLY and CDR2 as FYNNEI. V was trimmed by 3 bases and J by 1 base, leaving 10 bases between them. The CDR3 DNA reads as TGTGCCAGCAGTGATGACAGTATTTCCTACGAGCAGTACTTC. As protein: CASSDDSISYEQYF.

This clonotype has a count of ten or more. The genes are TRBV20-1 and TRBJ1-1; D is unclear. The CDR3 totals 11 residues. Trimming left V 3 bases short and J 6 bases short, with 8 bases between. CDR1 DFQATT and CDR2 SNEGSKA come from the germline V gene (reference sequence). As DNA, the CDR3 is TGCAGTGCTAGGGATGACCCTGAAGCTTTCTTT. This translates into CSARDDPEAFF.

Only a few counts were recorded for this clonotype. A read error may be the cause here, since a much bigger clone is one base away. The chain recombines TRBV10-3 with TRBJ1-2; possible D gene TRBD1, 5 bases. The CDR3 is 14 residues long. Germline V gene lookup returns CDR1 ENHRY and CDR2 SYGVKD. In nucleotides, the CDR3 is TGTGCCACCCTACGGGGGGAGGAAGACTATGGCTACGCCTTC. It specifies CATLRGEEDYGYAF.

This clonotype was detected ten times or more. CDR3 loop: CASSQSDRGGYTF. CDR3 nucleotides: TGTGCCAGCAGCCAAAGCGACCGGGGCGGCTACACCTTC. The V gene is TRBV2, the J gene TRBJ1-2; the D gene is possibly TRBD1 (5 bases). V dropped 6 bases and J dropped 8 bases, with 16 bases sitting between them. The CDR3 covers 13 residues. The germline V gene encodes CDR1 SNHLY and CDR2 FYNNEI.

Only one count was recorded for this clonotype. A read error may produce the germline difference seen at one junction end. This rearrangement joins TRBV14 to TRBJ1-1; D might be TRBD1 (6 bases). The V gene's germline CDR1 is SGHDN and CDR2 FVKESK. The CDR3 length is 17 residues. In DNA form, the CDR3 reads TGCGCCAGCAGCCAAGGGCGCGAACTCAAGGGGGGCACTGAAGCTTTCTTT. Its protein product is CASSQGRELKGGTEAFF.

This clonotype was observed at least ten times. An end of the junction does not agree with germline; a read error may underlie this. This rearrangement joins TRBV5-1 to TRBJ2-7; possibly TRBD1 or TRBD2 for D (6 bases each). CDR3 length: 13 residues. The V gene's germline CDR1 is SGHRS and CDR2 YFSETQ. The CDR3 sequence: CASSLEGGYEQYF. The CDR3 DNA follows: TGTGCCAGCAGCTTAGAGGGGGGCTACGAGCAGTACTTC.

This clonotype occurred many times. The chain uses TRBV10-3 and TRBJ2-7; 9 bases agree with TRBD1. V trimming: 10 bases; J trimming: 1 base; junction bases outside the gene matches: 5. The germline V gene has CDR1 ENHRY and CDR2 SYGVKD. The CDR3 sequence is 13 residues long. The CDR3 spells CATRTGDSYEQYF. The CDR3 DNA reads TGTGCCACCAGGACAGGGGATTCCTACGAGCAGTACTTC.

This clonotype was observed at least ten times. This chain connects TRBV2 to TRBJ1-4; TRBD1 matches at 7 bases. The CDR3 extends over 12 amino acids. The V and J ends lost 11 bases and 5 bases, in that order; junction bases with no gene match: 5. Germline CDR1 SNHLY, CDR2 FYNNEI. The CDR3 loop reads CALQGKNEKLFF. The CDR3 DNA reads as TGTGCCTTACAGGGGAAGAATGAAAAACTGTTTTTT.

This clonotype has more than one count but fewer than ten. The gene calls are TRBV29-1 and TRBJ2-2, with a tentative D call TRBD1 (6 bases). V dropped 3 bases and J dropped 2 bases, with 13 bases sitting between them. CDR3 length equals 15 residues. The germline V gene encodes CDR1 SQVTM and CDR2 ANQGSEA. DNA of the CDR3: TGCAGCGTTGACCGAGGGGGACGAAACACCGGGGAGCTGTTTTTT. Protein: CSVDRGGRNTGELFF.

V is TRBV6-5 and J is TRBJ1-2; D might be TRBD1 (6 bases). There are 14 residues in the CDR3. Germline CDR1 and CDR2: MNHEY and SVGAGI. Trimming cost V 4 bases and J 4 bases, with 13 bases left between them. CDR3 protein: CASSLVLGGYGYTF. The CDR3 DNA reads as TGTGCCAGCAGTTTGGTTTTAGGGGGCTATGGCTACACCTTC.

The chain carries TRBV7-3 and TRBJ1-1, with 7 bases identical to TRBD1. The germline gives CDR1 SGHTA, CDR2 FQGTGA. The ends lost 5 bases at V and 5 bases at J; junction bases unmatched: 11. The CDR3 sequence is 15 residues long. CDR3 DNA: TGTGCCAGCAGCCCATCAATTCTACAGGGGACTGAAGCTTTCTTT. Translated: CASSPSILQGTEAFF.

The chain combines TRBV9 with TRBJ1-3; D is uncertain. The CDR3 has 15 residues. V lost 3 bases and J lost 0, with 10 bases in between. CDR1 and CDR2 from the germline V gene are SGDLS and YYNGEE. CDR3 loop: CASSADVASGNTIYF. As DNA, the CDR3 is TGTGCCAGCAGCGCTGACGTCGCCTCTGGAAACACCATATATTTT.

This clonotype has a handful of counts. This sequence joins TRBV2 and TRBJ2-3; 7 bases align to TRBD1. The CDR3 totals 16 residues. Germline-derived CDR1 and CDR2 are SNHLY and FYNNEI. Trimming removed 3 bases from V and 2 bases from J; junction bases left unmatched: 8. The CDR3 sequence is CASSDPTGVDTDTQYF. The CDR3 DNA sequence: TGTGCCAGCAGTGATCCAACAGGGGTTGACACAGATACGCAGTATTTT.

With regard to this clonotype: The junction shows a germline mismatch at one end, possibly a read error. The V call is TRBV7-3, the J call TRBJ2-2, with D possibly being TRBD1 or TRBD2 (5 bases each). Germline V gives CDR1 SGHTA, CDR2 FQGTGA. This CDR3 contains 13 residues. The CDR3 nucleotides are TGTGCCGGCAGCTTGGGGACCACCGGGGAGCTGTTTTTT. It specifies CAGSLGTTGELFF.

V and J are TRBV10-3 and TRBJ2-5; 8 bases align to TRBD2. The germline gives CDR1 ENHRY, CDR2 SYGVKD. This CDR3 has 13 residues. The ends lost 6 bases at V and 4 bases at J; junction bases unmatched: 4. The DNA of the CDR3 is TGTGCCATCAGACCCGGGACTAGAGAGACCCAGTACTTC. Encoded protein: CAIRPGTRETQYF.

In this sample, this clonotype turned up a few times. The V and J genes are TRBV19 and TRBJ1-2; D remains unclear. CDR1 and CDR2 (germline): LNHDA, SQIVND (reference sequence). The CDR3 has 15 residues. The germline V and J ends were trimmed by 0 bases and 2 bases, with 10 bases remaining between them. CDR3 DNA: TGTGCCAGTAGTATAGATCATACGGGGAACTATGGCTACACCTTC. The encoded protein is CASSIDHTGNYGYTF.

This chain links TRBV12-3 or TRBV12-4 with TRBJ1-2, with TRBD1 as a possible D gene (6 bases). V lost 4 bases and J 8 bases, leaving 20 bases between the germline ends. The length of the CDR3 is 15 residues. CDR3 nucleotides: TGTGCCAGCAGTTCATCTGTGGGGGGCGCTTGGGGCTACACCTTC. It encodes CASSSSVGGAWGYTF.

V gene TRBV10-3 combines with J gene TRBJ1-2, with TRBD1 matching over 8 bases. This CDR3 comprises 16 residues. The germline CDR1 and CDR2 sequences are ENHRY and SYGVKD. CDR3 bases: TGTGTCAGCAGTGAAGCGCGCCGACAGGGGAGCTATGGCTACACCTTC. Protein: CVSSEARRQGSYGYTF.

This clonotype was seen more than once but under ten times. The genes are TRBV15 and TRBJ2-7; D is uncertain. Trimming took 3 bases from V and 3 from J, leaving 6 bases between them. The germline gives CDR1 LNHNV, CDR2 YYDKDF (reference sequence). The CDR3 spans 12 residues. CDR3 sequence: CATSRPDYEQYF. In DNA, the CDR3 is TGTGCCACCAGCAGGCCCGACTACGAGCAGTACTTC.

This clonotype was counted many times. The chain joins TRBV10-3 to TRBJ1-5; D gene ambiguous. Germline CDR1 is ENHRY and CDR2 is SYGVKD. This CDR3 is built from 13 residues. V lost 11 bases to trimming and J lost 7 bases, with 18 bases between them. This CDR3 reads CAPRVTRGQPQHF. The DNA for the CDR3 is TGTGCCCCCCGCGTGACCCGCGGGCAGCCCCAGCATTTT.

This chain uses TRBV5-1 with TRBJ2-7, with no clear D. V was pared by 0 bases and J by 2 bases, with 15 bases between. Germline V gene lookup returns CDR1 SGHRS and CDR2 YFSETQ. CDR3 length equals 16 residues. The CDR3 is CASSLASRPVAYEQYF. Here the CDR3 DNA reads TGCGCCAGCAGCTTGGCCTCGCGGCCAGTAGCCTACGAGCAGTACTTC.